The clone carrying this T cell receptor (beta chain) was seen only a few times. Alongside a J-beta primer mix, a sample-barcoded 5' primer served in a second PCR lasting roughly 6 to 11 cycles. The template-switch adaptor, which had 12 random nucleotides, put a tag on each cDNA molecule. TCRdb fed the 5' RACE reads into MiXCR, producing one record per CDR3 protein. The table shows 760,000 or so distinct CDR3 sequences, with roughly 25% occurring only once. The sample comes from a study of blood T cells in healthy people across ages. Each sample gave at least 6 million isolated PBMCs. This CDR3 is 13 amino acids long. Trimming cost V 8 bases and J 8 bases, with 19 bases left between them. Germline CDR1 reads SQVTM; CDR2 reads ANQGSEA. These data also featured in a second study, about T cells of mothers and their children. That source reports: Similar effects of thymic selection on TCR recombination output were recorded in related and unrelated pairs.

This receptor was identified in a boy between 10 and 17 years old in good health. Sequencing was performed on blood. The V call is TRBV29-1, the J call TRBJ2-4; D may be TRBD1 or TRBD2 (6 bases each). The CDR3 DNA sequence: TGCAGCTTTTCCCAAGGGGGGTTGGACATTCAGTACTTC. Its translation is CSFSQGGLDIQYF.